What follows is one T cell receptor beta chain and its context. The target antigen is unknown. The sample is drawn from a study of T-cell memory formation after mild COVID-19. General observations from the study: The pre-infection memory compartment contained some responding clones, suggesting cross-reactive memory joined. Researchers could not confirm that second-wave clones peaking on day 37 targeted SARS-CoV-2. Clones that got smaller from day 15 to 85 had even CD4/CD8, while clones growing later tipped toward CD4+.

TCRdb itself ran the 5' RACE reads through MiXCR, one entry per CDR3 protein. The profile covers approximately 190,000 distinct CDR3 sequences, with about 16% appearing a single time and 2.4% taken by the ten largest. The CDR3 extends over 14 amino acids. Trimming at V came to 6 bases and at J to 2 bases, leaving 6 bases not matched to a gene. The sample was PBMCs or a T cell subset sorted from them (not recorded which). This TCR was sampled from an adult woman who had mild COVID-19 (a few samples of this study predate the infection). Cell type and time point are not known. V gene TRBV12-3 or TRBV12-4 combines with J gene TRBJ2-7; TRBD1 matches 8 bases. The CDR3: CASSDPTGAYEQYF. CDR3 DNA: TGTGCCAGCAGCGATCCGACAGGGGCCTACGAGCAGTACTTC.